These T cell receptor beta chains were read from a single sample in a study of T-cell memory formation after mild COVID-19. Using its own MiXCR run on the 5' RACE reads, TCRdb lists one record per CDR3 protein. The sample carries 130,000 to 150,000 distinct CDR3 sequences, under 25% recorded once. The sample taken for sequencing was PBMCs or a T cell subset sorted from them (not recorded which). These receptors were taken from an adult woman who had mild COVID-19 (a few samples of this study predate the infection). Cell type and time point are not known. Both conserved end residues are part of each CDR3. The D gene is left open where the match is weak. Only some rows state a clone size, as once, few, many or a class for expanded clones.

V gene	clone size	D gene	J gene	CDR3 protein	CDR3 DNA
TRBV12-3/TRBV12-4	few	TRBD2	TRBJ2-5	CASSVGLAGQETQYF	TGTGCCAGCAGTGTGGGACTAGCGGGACAAGAGACCCAGTACTTC
TRBV6-2/TRBV6-3	.	TRBD1	TRBJ1-6	CASSGLTGGASSPLHF	TGTGCCAGCAGTGGATTGACAGGGGGCGCAAGTTCACCCCTCCACTTT
TRBV24-1	.	.	TRBJ1-2	CATSGGRADGYTF	TGTGCCACCAGTGGGGGCCGGGCAGATGGCTACACCTTC
TRBV14	.	TRBD2	TRBJ2-7	CASSHGRGIYEQYF	TGTGCCAGCAGCCACGGGAGGGGCATCTACGAGCAGTACTTC
TRBV5-1	.	.	TRBJ1-1	CASSLREGDTEAFF	TGCGCCAGCAGCTTGCGGGAGGGTGACACTGAAGCTTTCTTT
TRBV9	.	.	TRBJ2-7	CASSVSASRKQYF	TGTGCCAGCAGCGTTAGTGCTAGCAGGAAGCAGTACTTC
TRBV7-8	.	.	TRBJ2-6	CASSFRQVPARSGANVLTF	TGTGCCAGCAGCTTTCGACAGGTGCCGGCCCGGTCTGGGGCCAACGTCCTGACTTTC
TRBV24-1	.	.	TRBJ2-7	CATSDRQGLPSEQYF	TGTGCCACCAGTGACCGACAGGGACTCCCTTCCGAGCAGTACTTC
TRBV5-1	few	.	TRBJ2-2	CASSLYGDTGELFF	TGCGCCAGCAGCTTGTACGGAGACACCGGGGAGCTGTTTTTT
TRBV7-8	.	.	TRBJ2-7	CASSLAGDVPYEQYF	TGTGCCAGCAGCTTAGCGGGGGACGTACCCTACGAGCAGTACTTC
TRBV15	.	TRBD1	TRBJ1-1	CATSRGGDRVPTEAFF	TGTGCCACCAGCAGAGGCGGAGACAGGGTGCCCACTGAAGCTTTCTTT
TRBV12-3/TRBV12-4	.	.	TRBJ1-1	CASQLRGTLNTEAFF	TGTGCCAGCCAGCTAAGGGGCACGTTGAACACTGAAGCTTTCTTT
TRBV3-1	.	.	TRBJ2-1	CASGSGYEQFF	TGTGCCAGCGGGTCGGGCTATGAGCAGTTCTTC
TRBV3-1	few	.	TRBJ2-1	CASSQPPQPNEQFF	TGTGCCAGCAGCCAACCCCCACAGCCTAATGAGCAGTTCTTC
TRBV5-1	few	TRBD1	TRBJ2-7	CASGTGTAVYEQYF	TGCGCCAGCGGAACCGGGACAGCGGTTTACGAGCAGTACTTC
TRBV11-2	.	.	TRBJ1-1	CASSLGTAMNTEAFF	TGTGCCAGCAGCTTAGGAACAGCCATGAACACTGAAGCTTTCTTT
TRBV7-3	few	.	TRBJ2-1	CASSLMSPNEQFF	TGTGCCAGCAGCTTAATGAGTCCCAATGAGCAGTTCTTC
TRBV5-1	.	.	TRBJ2-5	CASSLAGVQGGTQYF	TGCGCCAGCAGCTTGGCCGGGGTTCAGGGCGGGACCCAGTACTTC
TRBV7-9	few	.	TRBJ2-7	CASSFIGEQYF	TGTGCCAGCAGCTTTATTGGCGAGCAGTACTTC
TRBV7-9	few	.	TRBJ2-5	CASSLVGGLQETQYF	TGTGCCAGCAGCTTAGTAGGGGGATTACAAGAGACCCAGTACTTC
TRBV5-1	.	.	TRBJ2-2	CASSMAARELFF	TGCGCCAGCAGCATGGCCGCGCGGGAGCTGTTTTTT
TRBV7-2	few	.	TRBJ2-3	CASSSPPRTDTQYF	TGTGCCAGCAGCTCCCCGCCGCGCACAGATACGCAGTATTTT
TRBV6-5	few	.	TRBJ1-1	CASRWGTNTEAFF	TGTGCCAGCAGATGGGGAACGAACACTGAAGCTTTCTTT
TRBV4-3	.	.	TRBJ2-1	CASSQDAYGTGSYNEQFF	TGCGCCAGCAGCCAAGATGCGTACGGGACGGGCTCCTACAATGAGCAGTTCTTC
TRBV20-1	few	.	TRBJ2-5	CSASVQRETQYF	TGCAGTGCTAGTGTCCAGAGGGAGACCCAGTACTTC
TRBV29-1	once	TRBD2	TRBJ2-1	CSVKVAGEYNEQFF	TGCAGCGTCAAAGTAGCGGGAGAGTACAATGAGCAGTTCTTC
TRBV4-1	few	TRBD2	TRBJ2-1	CASSQGTSGSYNEQFF	TGCGCCAGCAGCCAAGGGACTAGCGGCTCCTACAATGAGCAGTTCTTC
TRBV7-7	few	.	TRBJ2-2	CASSPMNTGELFF	TGTGCTAGCAGCCCTATGAACACCGGGGAGCTGTTTTTT
TRBV24-1	.	.	TRBJ2-3	CATSDSTQGGTDTQYF	TGTGCCACCAGTGATTCGACACAAGGAGGCACAGATACGCAGTATTTT
TRBV10-3	.	.	TRBJ2-3	CAISDREHADTQYF	TGTGCCATCAGTGACCGAGAACACGCAGATACGCAGTATTTT
TRBV29-1	.	TRBD2	TRBJ2-5	CSVDGLAGAQAVTQYF	TGCAGCGTTGATGGGCTAGCGGGAGCCCAGGCGGTGACCCAGTACTTC
TRBV24-1	few	.	TRBJ2-3	CATSVAWRGGTDTQYF	TGTGCCACCTCAGTGGCCTGGCGTGGGGGCACAGATACGCAGTATTTT
TRBV3-1	.	TRBD2	TRBJ2-3	CASSPSGTRKDTQYF	TGTGCCAGCAGCCCCTCCGGGACTAGGAAAGATACGCAGTATTTT
TRBV7-8	.	TRBD1	TRBJ1-1	CASSSWTGGKTEAFF	TGTGCCAGCAGCTCCTGGACAGGGGGCAAAACTGAAGCTTTCTTT
TRBV4-3	many	.	TRBJ2-7	CASSHDPGHPYEQYF	TGCGCCAGCAGCCACGATCCGGGACACCCTTACGAGCAGTACTTC
TRBV9	few	TRBD2	TRBJ2-1	CASSVGPSGSGNEQFF	TGTGCCAGCAGCGTAGGTCCTAGCGGGAGTGGGAATGAGCAGTTCTTC
TRBV5-1	.	TRBD1	TRBJ2-1	CASSWGQGDYNEQFF	TGCGCCAGCAGCTGGGGACAGGGAGACTACAATGAGCAGTTCTTC
TRBV7-9	few	.	TRBJ2-1	CASSAQGQDRWNEQFF	TGTGCCAGCAGCGCCCAAGGGCAGGACAGATGGAATGAGCAGTTCTTC
TRBV6-6	few	TRBD1	TRBJ1-1	CASSRGGRGLMMNTEAFF	TGTGCCAGCAGCCGTGGGGGCAGGGGGCTAATGATGAACACTGAAGCTTTCTTT
TRBV12-3/TRBV12-4	.	TRBD2	TRBJ2-2	CASRDSTSGRVGELFF	TGTGCCAGCAGAGATTCCACTAGCGGGAGGGTCGGGGAGCTGTTTTTT
TRBV18	.	TRBD1	TRBJ2-6	CASSPPGTGVSGANVLTF	TGTGCCAGCTCACCACCCGGGACAGGGGTCTCTGGGGCCAACGTCCTGACTTTC
TRBV6-5	.	.	TRBJ2-7	CASSYSGRRYEQYF	TGTGCCAGCAGTTACTCGGGACGGCGCTACGAGCAGTACTTC
TRBV6-1	many	.	TRBJ1-2	CASSEEGPRYGYTF	TGTGCCAGCAGTGAAGAGGGGCCCCGCTATGGCTACACCTTC
TRBV6-6	.	.	TRBJ1-2	CASNTGYGYTF	TGTGCCAGCAACACAGGGTACGGCTACACCTTC
TRBV7-3	.	TRBD2	TRBJ2-1	CASSPLLAGGANEQFF	TGTGCCAGCAGCCCCCTTCTAGCGGGGGGCGCGAATGAGCAGTTCTTC
TRBV6-1	.	.	TRBJ1-5	CASSEAGRNQPQHF	TGTGCCAGCAGTGAAGCGGGTCGCAATCAGCCCCAGCATTTT
TRBV3-1	few	.	TRBJ2-7	CASSLRDTGSYEQYF	TGTGCCAGCAGCCTGAGGGACACAGGCTCCTACGAGCAGTACTTC
TRBV20-1	.	TRBD2	TRBJ2-1	CSARKRGRYNEQFF	TGCAGTGCTAGAAAGCGGGGTCGGTACAATGAGCAGTTCTTC